The next 9 T cell receptor beta chains were all read from a single sample in a study of T-cell memory formation after mild COVID-19 listed by TCRdb under 2021. Library construction relied on 5' RACE. Sequencer: Illumina NovaSeq 6000. TCRdb handled the public reads itself, with Q25 trimming in fastp and clone calling in MiXCR, and kept productive beta chains. Entries that share a CDR3 protein sequence are merged under the most common genes and DNA. This sample holds roughly 550,000 distinct CDR3 sequences; roughly 22% were observed only once. Around 13% of the sample lies in the top ten. Sequencing was carried out using PBMCs or a T cell subset sorted from them (not recorded which). Receptors originate from an adult woman who had mild COVID-19 (a few samples of this study predate the infection). The sample titles of this study are shuffled in the database, so cell type and time point are left out; the donor was told from shared clones.

This chain links TRBV6-2 or TRBV6-3 with TRBJ2-1; D call uncertain. This CDR3 is 18 amino acids long. Deletions cut 1 base from V and 5 bases from J, with 21 bases between. CDR1 and CDR2 from the germline V gene are MNHEY and SVGEGT. CDR3 sequence reads: CASSYFFRYNRRDNEQFF. The CDR3 DNA follows: TGTGCCAGCAGTTACTTTTTCCGCTACAACCGACGAGACAATGAGCAGTTCTTC.

The chain combines TRBV7-2 with TRBJ1-1; tentatively, D is TRBD1 (6 bases). Germline lookup yields CDR1 SGHTA and CDR2 FQGNSA. Trimming stripped 2 bases from V and 1 base from J, with 11 bases between. This CDR3 is built from 15 residues. Here the CDR3 reads CASSLRQGWNTEAFF. CDR3 sequence (DNA): TGTGCCAGCAGCTTACGCCAGGGGTGGAACACTGAAGCTTTCTTT. The full variable domain, in which reference TRBV7-2 and TRBJ1-1 provide the parts outside the CDR3, is GAGVSQSPSNKVTEKGKDVELRCDPISGHTALYWYRQSLGQGLEFLIYFQGNSAPDKSGLPSDRFSAERTGGSVSTLTIQRTQQEDSAVYLCASSLRQGWNTEAFFGQGTRLTVV.

CDR3 sequence (DNA): TGTGCCACCAGTGGGAGGACAGGACCGAACACCGGGGAGCTGTTTTTT. Amino acid sequence: CATSGRTGPNTGELFF. The chain combines TRBV24-1 with TRBJ2-2, with TRBD1 matching 7 bases. CDR1 is KGHDR, CDR2 SFDVKD, per germline. With 5 bases clipped from V and 0 bases from J, the junction kept 5 bases outside the gene matches. CDR3 size: 16 residues.

The V and J genes are TRBV6-6 and TRBJ2-3; either TRBD1 or TRBD2 may supply D (6 bases each). The CDR3 length is 14 residues. Trimming removed 8 bases from V and 0 bases from J, with 12 bases in between. Germline CDR1 is MNHNY and CDR2 is SVGAGI (reference sequence). The CDR3 DNA sequence: TGTGCCAGCTGGAGGGGGACTAGCACAGATACGCAGTATTTT. This gives the protein CASWRGTSTDTQYF.

This rearrangement joins TRBV2 to TRBJ2-3, with D perhaps matching TRBD2 (6 bases). The CDR3 is made up of 14 amino acids. Germline V gene data show CDR1 as SNHLY and CDR2 as FYNNEI. With 4 bases removed from V and 1 base from J, the gap between germline ends came to 9 bases. CDR3 sequence: CASSVPGGTDTQYF. CDR3 coding DNA: TGTGCCAGCAGTGTTCCGGGGGGCACAGATACGCAGTATTTT.

This rearrangement joins TRBV6-6 to TRBJ2-1, with 10 bases aligning to TRBD1. J was trimmed by 5 bases and V by 6 bases; bases with no gene match: 7. CDR1 and CDR2 from the germline V gene are MNHNY and SVGAGI (reference sequence). The CDR3 length is 15 residues. CDR3 in DNA: TGTGCCAGCAGCCAGACAGGGGGCTCAGACAATGAGCAGTTCTTC. It codes for CASSQTGGSDNEQFF.

This clonotype has only a few counts. V is TRBV9 and J is TRBJ1-2; a weak D match, TRBD1 (5 bases). The CDR3 sequence is 13 residues long. Trimming took 3 bases from V and 3 from J, leaving 9 bases between them. Germline CDR1 is SGDLS and CDR2 is YYNGEE. The CDR3 region has the DNA TGTGCCAGCAGCGCACAGGAGGACTATGGCTACACCTTC. It yields the protein CASSAQEDYGYTF.

DNA for the CDR3: TGCGCCAGCAGCTTGGGCGGGACACGGGATGGCGAGCAGTACTTC. It specifies CASSLGGTRDGEQYF. The genes are TRBV5-1 and TRBJ2-7; D is tentatively TRBD1 or TRBD2 (6 bases each). Per germline, CDR1 SGHRS and CDR2 YFSETQ. The CDR3 totals 15 residues. Trimming took 0 bases from V and 6 from J, leaving 16 bases between them. The full variable domain, its missing parts supplied by reference TRBV5-1 and TRBJ2-7, is KAGVTQTPRYLIKTRGQQVTLSCSPISGHRSVSWYQQTPGQGLQFLFEYFSETQRNKGNFPGRFSGRQFSNSRSEMNVSTLELGDSALYLCASSLGGTRDGEQYFGPGTRLTVT.

The genes are TRBV7-6 and TRBJ1-1; D remains unclear. Trimming shortened V by 1 base and J by 1 base, and 10 bases separated the two germline ends. The germline V gene encodes CDR1 SGHVS and CDR2 FNYEAQ. The CDR3 runs 15 residues. The CDR3 loop reads CASSLGAPRNTEAFF. CDR3 coding DNA: TGTGCCAGCAGCTTAGGCGCCCCCAGGAACACTGAAGCTTTCTTT.